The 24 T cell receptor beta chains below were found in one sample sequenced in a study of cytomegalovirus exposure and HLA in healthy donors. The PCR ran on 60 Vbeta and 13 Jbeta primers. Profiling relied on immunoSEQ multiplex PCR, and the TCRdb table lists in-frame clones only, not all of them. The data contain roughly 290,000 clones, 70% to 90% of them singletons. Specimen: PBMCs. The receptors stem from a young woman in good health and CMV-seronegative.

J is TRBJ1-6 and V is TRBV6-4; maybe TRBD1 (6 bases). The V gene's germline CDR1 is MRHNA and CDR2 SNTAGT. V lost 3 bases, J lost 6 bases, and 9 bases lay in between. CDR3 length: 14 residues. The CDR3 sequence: CASSEGTSNSPLHF. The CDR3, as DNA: TGTGCCAGCAGTGAAGGGACATCTAATTCACCCCTCCACTTT.

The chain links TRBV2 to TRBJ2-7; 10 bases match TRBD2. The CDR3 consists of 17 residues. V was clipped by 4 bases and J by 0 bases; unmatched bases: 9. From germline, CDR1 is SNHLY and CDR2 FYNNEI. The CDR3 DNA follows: TGTGCCAGCAGTGTTATTAGCGGGGGGCCCGGCTCCTACGAGCAGTACTTC. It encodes CASSVISGGPGSYEQYF.

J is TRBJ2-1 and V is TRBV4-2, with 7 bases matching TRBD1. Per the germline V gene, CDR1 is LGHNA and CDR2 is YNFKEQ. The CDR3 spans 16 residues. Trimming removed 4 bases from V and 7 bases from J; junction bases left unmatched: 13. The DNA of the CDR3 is TGTGCCAGCAGCCCCCAAGAGGGGGCGGGCGGGAATGAGCAGTTCTTC. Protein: CASSPQEGAGGNEQFF.

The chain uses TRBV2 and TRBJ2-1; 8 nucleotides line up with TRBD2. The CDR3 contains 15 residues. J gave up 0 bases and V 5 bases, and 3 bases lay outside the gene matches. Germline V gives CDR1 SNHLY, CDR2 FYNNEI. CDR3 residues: CASSRGGNSYNEQFF. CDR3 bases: TGTGCCAGCAGTCGGGGGGGTAACTCCTACAATGAGCAGTTCTTC.

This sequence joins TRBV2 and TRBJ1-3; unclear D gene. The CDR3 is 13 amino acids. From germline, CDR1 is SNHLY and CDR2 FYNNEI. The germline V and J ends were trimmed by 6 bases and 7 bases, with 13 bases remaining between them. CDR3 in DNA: TGTGCCAGCAGAGCGACTAATGGTAACACCATATATTTT. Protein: CASRATNGNTIYF.

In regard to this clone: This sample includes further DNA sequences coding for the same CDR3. The CDR3: CASSLGSGGTDTQYF. The CDR3 DNA sequence: TGTGCCAGCAGTTTGGGGTCAGGGGGGACAGATACGCAGTATTTT. The rearrangement joins TRBV27 to TRBJ2-3; D might be TRBD1 (7 bases). With 3 bases removed from V and 3 bases from J, the gap between germline ends came to 13 bases. Germline-derived CDR1 and CDR2 are MNHEY and SMNVEV (reference sequence). This CDR3 region has 15 residues.

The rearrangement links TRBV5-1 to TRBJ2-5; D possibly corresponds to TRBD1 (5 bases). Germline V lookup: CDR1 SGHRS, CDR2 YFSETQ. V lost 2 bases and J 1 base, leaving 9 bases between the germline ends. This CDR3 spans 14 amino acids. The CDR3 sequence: CASSFHQGQETQYF. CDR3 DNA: TGCGCCAGCAGCTTTCACCAGGGCCAAGAGACCCAGTACTTC.

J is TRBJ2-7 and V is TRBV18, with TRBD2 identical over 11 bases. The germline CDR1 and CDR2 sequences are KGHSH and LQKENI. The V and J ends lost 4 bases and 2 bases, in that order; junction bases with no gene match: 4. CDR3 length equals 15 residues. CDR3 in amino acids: CASSQGTSGAYEQYF. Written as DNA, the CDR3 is TGTGCCAGCTCACAGGGGACTAGCGGAGCCTACGAGCAGTACTTC.

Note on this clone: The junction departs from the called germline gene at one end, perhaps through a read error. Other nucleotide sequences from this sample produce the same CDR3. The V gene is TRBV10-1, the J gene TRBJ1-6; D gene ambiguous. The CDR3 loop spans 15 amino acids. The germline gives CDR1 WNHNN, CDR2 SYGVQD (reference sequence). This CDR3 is CASSEHLGENSPLHF. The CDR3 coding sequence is TGCGCCAGCAGTGAACATCTCGGGGAAAATTCCCCCCTCCACTTT.

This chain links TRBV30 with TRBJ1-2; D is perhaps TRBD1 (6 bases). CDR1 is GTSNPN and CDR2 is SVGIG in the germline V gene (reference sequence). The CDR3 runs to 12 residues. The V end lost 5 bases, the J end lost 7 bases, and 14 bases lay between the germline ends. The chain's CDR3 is CAWGSNRAGYTF. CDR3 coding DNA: TGTGCCTGGGGATCTAACAGGGCTGGCTACACCTTC.

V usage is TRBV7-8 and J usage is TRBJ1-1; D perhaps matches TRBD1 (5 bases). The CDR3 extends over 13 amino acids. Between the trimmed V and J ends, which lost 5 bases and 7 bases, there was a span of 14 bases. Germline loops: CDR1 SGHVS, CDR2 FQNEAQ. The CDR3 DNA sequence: TGTGCCAGCAGCCTTCTGACGGGGGGTGAAGCTTTCTTT. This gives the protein CASSLLTGGEAFF.

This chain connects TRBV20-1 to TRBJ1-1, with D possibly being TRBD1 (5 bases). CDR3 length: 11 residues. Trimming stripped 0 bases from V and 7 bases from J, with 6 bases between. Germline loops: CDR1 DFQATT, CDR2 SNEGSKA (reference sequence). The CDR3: CSAREGVEAFF. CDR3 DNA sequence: TGCAGTGCTAGAGAAGGGGTTGAAGCTTTCTTT.

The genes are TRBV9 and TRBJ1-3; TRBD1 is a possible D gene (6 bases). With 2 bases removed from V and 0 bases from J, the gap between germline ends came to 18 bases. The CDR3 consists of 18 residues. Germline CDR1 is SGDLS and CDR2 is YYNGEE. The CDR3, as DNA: TGTGCCAGCAGCGTTTATCCCCCGGACAGTCTCTCTGGAAACACCATATATTTT. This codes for CASSVYPPDSLSGNTIYF. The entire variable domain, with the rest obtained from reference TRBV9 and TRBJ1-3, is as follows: DSGVTQTPKHLITATGQRVTLRCSPRSGDLSVYWYQQSLDQGLQFLIQYYNGEERAKGNILERFSAQQFPDLHSELNLSSLELGDSALYFCASSVYPPDSLSGNTIYFGEGSWLTVV.

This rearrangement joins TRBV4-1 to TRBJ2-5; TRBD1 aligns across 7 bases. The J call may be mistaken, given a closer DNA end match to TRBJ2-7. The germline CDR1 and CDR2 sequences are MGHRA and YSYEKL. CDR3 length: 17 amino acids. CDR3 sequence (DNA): TGCGCCAGCAGCCAGACGGAACGCCTCGGGACAGAAAACGAGCAGTACTTC. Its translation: CASSQTERLGTENEQYF.

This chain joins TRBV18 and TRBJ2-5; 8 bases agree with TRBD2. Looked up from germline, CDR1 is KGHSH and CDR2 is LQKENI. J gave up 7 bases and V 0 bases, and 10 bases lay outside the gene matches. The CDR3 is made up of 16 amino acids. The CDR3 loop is CASSPPSSGYGWTQYF. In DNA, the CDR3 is TGTGCCAGCTCACCACCGTCTAGCGGGTATGGGTGGACCCAGTACTTC.

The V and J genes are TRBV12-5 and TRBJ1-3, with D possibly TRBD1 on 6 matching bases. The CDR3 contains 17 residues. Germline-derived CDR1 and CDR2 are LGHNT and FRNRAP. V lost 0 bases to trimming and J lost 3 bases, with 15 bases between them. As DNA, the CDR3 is TGTGCTAGTGGTTTGGTACTCTCAGGGGCTCTTGGAAACACCATATATTTT. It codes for CASGLVLSGALGNTIYF.

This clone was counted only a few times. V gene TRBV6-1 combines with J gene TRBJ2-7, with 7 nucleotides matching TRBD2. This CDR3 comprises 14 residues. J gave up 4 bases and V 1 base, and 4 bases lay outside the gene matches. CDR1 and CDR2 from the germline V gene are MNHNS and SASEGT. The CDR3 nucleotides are TGTGCCAGCAGTGAAGTGGGGGGAGGGTACGAGCAGTACTTC. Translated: CASSEVGGGYEQYF.

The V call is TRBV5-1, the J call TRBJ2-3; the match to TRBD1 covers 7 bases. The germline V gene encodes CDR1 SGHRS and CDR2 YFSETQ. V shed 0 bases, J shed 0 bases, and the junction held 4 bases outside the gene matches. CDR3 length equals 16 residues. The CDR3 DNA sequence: TGCGCCAGCAGCTTGGCCGGGACAGCCAGCACAGATACGCAGTATTTT. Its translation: CASSLAGTASTDTQYF.

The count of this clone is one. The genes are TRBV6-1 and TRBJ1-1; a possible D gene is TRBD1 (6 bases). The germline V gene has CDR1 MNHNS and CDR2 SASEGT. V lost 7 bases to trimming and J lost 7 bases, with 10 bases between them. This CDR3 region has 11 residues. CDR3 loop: CASNGQNEAFF. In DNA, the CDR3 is TGTGCCAGCAATGGACAGAATGAAGCTTTCTTT.

The CDR3 sequence is CASSQGQGPNEQYF. CDR3 nucleotides: TGTGCCAGCAGCCAAGGACAGGGCCCCAACGAGCAGTACTTC. The V gene is TRBV14, the J gene TRBJ2-7; 7 bases agree with TRBD1. CDR1 and CDR2 from the germline V gene are SGHDN and FVKESK. The V segment lost 1 base and the J segment 5 bases; nucleotides outside the gene matches: 5. CDR3 length: 14 amino acids.

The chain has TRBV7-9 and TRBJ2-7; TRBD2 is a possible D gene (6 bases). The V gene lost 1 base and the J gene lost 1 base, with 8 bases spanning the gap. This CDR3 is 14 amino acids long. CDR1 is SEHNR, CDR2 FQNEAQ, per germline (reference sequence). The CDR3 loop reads CASSLGGDSYEQYF. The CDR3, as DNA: TGTGCCAGCAGCTTAGGGGGGGATTCCTACGAGCAGTACTTC.

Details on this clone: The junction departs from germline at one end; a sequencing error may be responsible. In DNA form, the CDR3 reads TGTTCCAGCAGCATATCTCCGGGACAGACTAAAGAGACCCAGTACTTC. Protein sequence: CSSSISPGQTKETQYF. The V and J genes are TRBV7-9 and TRBJ2-5; TRBD1 matches 7 bases. Germline V CDR1 and CDR2: SEHNR, FQNEAQ (reference sequence). CDR3 length: 16 amino acids.

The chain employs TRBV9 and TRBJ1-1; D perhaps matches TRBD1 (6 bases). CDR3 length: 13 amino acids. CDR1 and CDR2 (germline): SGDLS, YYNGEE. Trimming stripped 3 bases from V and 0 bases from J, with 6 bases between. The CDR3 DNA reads TGTGCCAGCAGCGGGACAGTGAACACTGAAGCTTTCTTT. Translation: CASSGTVNTEAFF.

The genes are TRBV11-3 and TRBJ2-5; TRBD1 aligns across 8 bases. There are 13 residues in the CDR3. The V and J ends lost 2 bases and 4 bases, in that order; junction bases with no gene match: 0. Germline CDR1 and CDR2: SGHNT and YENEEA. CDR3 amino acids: CASSLQGAETQYF. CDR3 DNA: TGTGCCAGCAGCTTACAGGGGGCAGAGACCCAGTACTTC.